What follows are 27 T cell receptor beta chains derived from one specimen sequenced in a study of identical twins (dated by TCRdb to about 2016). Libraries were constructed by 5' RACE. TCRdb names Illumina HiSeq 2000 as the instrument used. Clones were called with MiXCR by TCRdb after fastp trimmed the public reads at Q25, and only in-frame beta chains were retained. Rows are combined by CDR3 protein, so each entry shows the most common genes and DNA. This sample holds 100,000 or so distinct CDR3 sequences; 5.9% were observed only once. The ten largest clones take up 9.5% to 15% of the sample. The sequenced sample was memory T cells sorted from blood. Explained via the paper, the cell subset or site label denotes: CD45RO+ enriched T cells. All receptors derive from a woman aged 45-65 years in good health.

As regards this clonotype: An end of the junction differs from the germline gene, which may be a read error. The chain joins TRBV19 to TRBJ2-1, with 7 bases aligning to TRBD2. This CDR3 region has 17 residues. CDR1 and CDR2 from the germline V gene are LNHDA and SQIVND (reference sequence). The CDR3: CASSIDHREAFYNELFF. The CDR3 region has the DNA TGTGCCAGTAGTATAGATCACCGGGAGGCTTTTTACAATGAGCTGTTCTTC.

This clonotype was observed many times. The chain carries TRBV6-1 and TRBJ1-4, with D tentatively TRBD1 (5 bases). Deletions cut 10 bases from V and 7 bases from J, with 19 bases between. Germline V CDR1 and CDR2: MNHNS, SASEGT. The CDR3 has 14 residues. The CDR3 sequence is CATRDGTGGEKLFF. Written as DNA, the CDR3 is TGTGCCACGAGAGACGGGACGGGTGGTGAAAAACTGTTTTTT.

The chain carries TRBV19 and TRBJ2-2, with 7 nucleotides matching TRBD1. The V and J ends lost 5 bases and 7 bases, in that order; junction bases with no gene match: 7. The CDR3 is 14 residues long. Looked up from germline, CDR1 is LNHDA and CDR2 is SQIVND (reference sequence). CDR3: CASSFTGAGGELFF. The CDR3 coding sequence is TGTGCCAGTAGTTTCACAGGGGCTGGCGGGGAGCTGTTTTTT.

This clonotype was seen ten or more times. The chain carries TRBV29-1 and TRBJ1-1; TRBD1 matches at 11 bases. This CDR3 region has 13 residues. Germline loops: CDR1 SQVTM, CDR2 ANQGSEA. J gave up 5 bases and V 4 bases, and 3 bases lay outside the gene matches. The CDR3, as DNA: TGCAGCGTTGTGGACAGGGGGCGAACTGAAGCTTTCTTT. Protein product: CSVVDRGRTEAFF.

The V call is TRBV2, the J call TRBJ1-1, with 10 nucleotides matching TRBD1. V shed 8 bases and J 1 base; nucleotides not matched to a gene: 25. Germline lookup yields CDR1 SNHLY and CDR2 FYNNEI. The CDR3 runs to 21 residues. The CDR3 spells CASLLVIFGTGENKENTEAFF. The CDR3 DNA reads TGTGCCAGCTTGCTCGTAATTTTCGGGACAGGGGAGAACAAGGAGAACACTGAAGCTTTCTTT.

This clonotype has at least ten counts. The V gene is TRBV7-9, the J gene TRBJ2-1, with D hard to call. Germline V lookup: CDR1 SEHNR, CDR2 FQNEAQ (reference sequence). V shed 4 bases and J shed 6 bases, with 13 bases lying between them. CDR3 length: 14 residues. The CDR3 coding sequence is TGTGCCAGCAGCTCCAGCTCACCCGGCAATGAGCAGTTCTTC. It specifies CASSSSSPGNEQFF.

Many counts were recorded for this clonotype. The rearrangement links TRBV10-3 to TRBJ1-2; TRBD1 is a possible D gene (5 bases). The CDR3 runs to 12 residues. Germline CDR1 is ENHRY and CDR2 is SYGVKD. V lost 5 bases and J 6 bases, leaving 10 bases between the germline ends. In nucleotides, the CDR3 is TGTGCCATCAGTCAAGGGGCGGATGGCTACACCTTC. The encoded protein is CAISQGADGYTF.

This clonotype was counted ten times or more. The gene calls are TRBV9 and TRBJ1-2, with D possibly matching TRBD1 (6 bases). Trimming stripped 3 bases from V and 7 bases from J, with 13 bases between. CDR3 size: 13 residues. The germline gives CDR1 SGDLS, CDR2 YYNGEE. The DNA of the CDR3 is TGTGCCAGCAGCGCACAGGGAAGCGGTGGCTACACCTTC. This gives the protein CASSAQGSGGYTF.

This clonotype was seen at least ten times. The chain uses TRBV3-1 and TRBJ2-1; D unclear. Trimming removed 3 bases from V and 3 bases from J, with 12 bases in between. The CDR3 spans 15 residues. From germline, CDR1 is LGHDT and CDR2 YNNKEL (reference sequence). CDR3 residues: CASSQGQSNYNEQFF. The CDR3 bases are TGTGCCAGCAGCCAGGGCCAAAGTAACTACAATGAGCAGTTCTTC.

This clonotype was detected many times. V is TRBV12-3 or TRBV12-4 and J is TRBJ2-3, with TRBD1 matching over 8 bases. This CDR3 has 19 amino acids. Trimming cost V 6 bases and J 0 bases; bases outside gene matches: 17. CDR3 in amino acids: CASSQGRQGSRSSTDTQYF. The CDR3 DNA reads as TGTGCCAGCAGCCAAGGGAGACAGGGGAGCCGATCTAGCACAGATACGCAGTATTTT.

The CDR3 sequence is CASSLGPGRDTQYF. CDR3 nucleotide sequence: TGTGCCAGCAGCTTAGGTCCAGGGCGGGATACGCAGTATTTT. The chain combines TRBV7-2 with TRBJ2-3; possibly TRBD1 for D (5 bases). Trimming removed 1 base from V and 6 bases from J, with 11 bases in between. Per the germline V gene, CDR1 is SGHTA and CDR2 is FQGNSA. CDR3 length: 14 residues.

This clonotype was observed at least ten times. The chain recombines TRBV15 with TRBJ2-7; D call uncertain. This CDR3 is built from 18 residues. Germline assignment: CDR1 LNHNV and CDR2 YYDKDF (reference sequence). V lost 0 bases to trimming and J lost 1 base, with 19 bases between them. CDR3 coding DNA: TGTGCCACCAGCAGAGATCGGTTGCCGGGCACCTCATCCTACGAGCAGTACTTC. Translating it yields CATSRDRLPGTSSYEQYF.

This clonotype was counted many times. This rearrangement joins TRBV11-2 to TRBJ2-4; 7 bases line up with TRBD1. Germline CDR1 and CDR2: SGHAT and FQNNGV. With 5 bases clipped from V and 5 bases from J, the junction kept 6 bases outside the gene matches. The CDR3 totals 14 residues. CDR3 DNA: TGTGCCAGCAGCCCGGGACAGTGGGAAAACATTCAGTACTTC. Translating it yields CASSPGQWENIQYF.

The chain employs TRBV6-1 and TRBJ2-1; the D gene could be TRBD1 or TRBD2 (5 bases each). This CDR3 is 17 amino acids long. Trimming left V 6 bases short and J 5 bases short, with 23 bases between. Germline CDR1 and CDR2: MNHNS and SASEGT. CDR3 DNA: TGTGCCAGCAGCCCCCGGGGCTCGGATGGGCCTCACAATGAGCAGTTCTTC. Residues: CASSPRGSDGPHNEQFF.

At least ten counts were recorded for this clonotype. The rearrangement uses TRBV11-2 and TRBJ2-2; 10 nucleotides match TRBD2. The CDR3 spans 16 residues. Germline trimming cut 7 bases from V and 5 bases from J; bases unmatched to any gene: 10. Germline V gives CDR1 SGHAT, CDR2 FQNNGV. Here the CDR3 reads CASIPGLAGATGELFF. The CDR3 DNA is TGTGCCAGCATCCCCGGGCTAGCGGGAGCAACCGGGGAGCTGTTTTTT.

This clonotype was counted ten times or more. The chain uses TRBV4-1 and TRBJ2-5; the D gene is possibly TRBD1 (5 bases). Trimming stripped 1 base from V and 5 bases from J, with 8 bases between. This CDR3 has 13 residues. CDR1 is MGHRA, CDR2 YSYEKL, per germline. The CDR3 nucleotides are TGCGCCAGCAGCCAAGTCAGGGCGGAGACCCAGTACTTC. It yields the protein CASSQVRAETQYF.

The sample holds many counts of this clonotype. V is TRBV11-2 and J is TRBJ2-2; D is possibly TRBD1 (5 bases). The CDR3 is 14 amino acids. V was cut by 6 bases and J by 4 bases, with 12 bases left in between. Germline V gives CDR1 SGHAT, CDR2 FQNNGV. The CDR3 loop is CASRPGRSTGELFF. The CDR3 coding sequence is TGTGCCAGCAGGCCAGGGCGGAGCACCGGGGAGCTGTTTTTT.

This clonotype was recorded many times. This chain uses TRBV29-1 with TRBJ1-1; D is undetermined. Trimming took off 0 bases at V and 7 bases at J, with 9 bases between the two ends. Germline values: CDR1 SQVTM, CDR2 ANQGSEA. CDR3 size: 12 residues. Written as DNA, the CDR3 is TGCAGCGTTGAAGAAGTCAGTTTTGAAGCTTTCTTT. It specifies CSVEEVSFEAFF.

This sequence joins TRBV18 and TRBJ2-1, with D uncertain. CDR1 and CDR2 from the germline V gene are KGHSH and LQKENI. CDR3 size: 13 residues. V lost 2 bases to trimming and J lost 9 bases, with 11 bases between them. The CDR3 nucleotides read TGTGCCAGCTCACCAGCTAGTACGGGTGAGCAGTTCTTC. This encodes CASSPASTGEQFF.

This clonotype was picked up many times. This chain's CDR3 is CASRLDVSGANVLTF. DNA of the CDR3: TGTGCCAGCAGACTGGACGTCTCTGGGGCCAACGTCCTGACTTTC. The chain is built from TRBV6-4 and TRBJ2-6; D unclear. V was shortened by 6 bases and J by 0 bases, with 9 bases between the two germline ends. CDR1 is MRHNA, CDR2 SNTAGT, per germline. The CDR3 is made up of 15 amino acids.

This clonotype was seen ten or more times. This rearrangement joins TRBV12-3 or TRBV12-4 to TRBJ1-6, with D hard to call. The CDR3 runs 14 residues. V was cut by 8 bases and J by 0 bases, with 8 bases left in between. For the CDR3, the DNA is TGTGCCAGCGGGGTGAGCTCCTATAATTCACCCCTCCACTTT. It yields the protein CASGVSSYNSPLHF.

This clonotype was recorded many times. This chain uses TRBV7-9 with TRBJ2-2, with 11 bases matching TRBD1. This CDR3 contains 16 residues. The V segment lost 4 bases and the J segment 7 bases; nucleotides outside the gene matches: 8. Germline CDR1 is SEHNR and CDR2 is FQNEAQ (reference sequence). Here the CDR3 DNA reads TGTGCCAGCAGCTCATCGGACAGGGGGCCATTCGGGGAGCTGTTTTTT. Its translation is CASSSSDRGPFGELFF.

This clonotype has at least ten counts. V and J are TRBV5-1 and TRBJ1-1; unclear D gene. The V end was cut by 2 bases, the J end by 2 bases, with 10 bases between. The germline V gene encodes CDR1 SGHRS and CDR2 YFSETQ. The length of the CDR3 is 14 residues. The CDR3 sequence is CASSLEAINTEAFF. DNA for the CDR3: TGCGCCAGCAGCTTAGAGGCTATTAACACTGAAGCTTTCTTT. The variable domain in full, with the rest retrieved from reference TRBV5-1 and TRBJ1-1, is KAGVTQTPRYLIKTRGQQVTLSCSPISGHRSVSWYQQTPGQGLQFLFEYFSETQRNKGNFPGRFSGRQFSNSRSEMNVSTLELGDSALYLCASSLEAINTEAFFGQGTRLTVV.

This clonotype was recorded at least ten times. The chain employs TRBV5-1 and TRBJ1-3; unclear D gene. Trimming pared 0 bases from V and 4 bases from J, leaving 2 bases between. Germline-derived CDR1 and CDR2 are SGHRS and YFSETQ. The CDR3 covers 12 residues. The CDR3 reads CASSLGGNTIYF. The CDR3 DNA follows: TGCGCCAGCAGCTTGGGAGGAAACACCATATATTTT.

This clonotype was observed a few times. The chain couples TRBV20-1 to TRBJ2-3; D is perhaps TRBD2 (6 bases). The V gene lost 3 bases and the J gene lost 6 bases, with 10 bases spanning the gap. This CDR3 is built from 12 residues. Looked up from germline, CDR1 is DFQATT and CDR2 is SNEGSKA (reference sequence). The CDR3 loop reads CSARAGSDTQYF. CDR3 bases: TGCAGTGCTAGGGCGGGGTCGGATACGCAGTATTTT.

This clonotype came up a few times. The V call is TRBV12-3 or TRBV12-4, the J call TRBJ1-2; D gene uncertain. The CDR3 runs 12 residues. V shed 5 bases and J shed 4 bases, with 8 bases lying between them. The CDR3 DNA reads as TGTGCCAGCAGTAAGGCCACCTATGGCTACACCTTC. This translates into CASSKATYGYTF.

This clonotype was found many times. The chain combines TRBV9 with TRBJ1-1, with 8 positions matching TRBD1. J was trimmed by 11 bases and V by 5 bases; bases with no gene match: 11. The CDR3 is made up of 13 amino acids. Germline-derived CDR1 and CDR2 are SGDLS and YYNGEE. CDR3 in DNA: TGTGCCAGCAGTTTTAAACAGGGGGGACAGGCTTTCTTT. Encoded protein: CASSFKQGGQAFF.